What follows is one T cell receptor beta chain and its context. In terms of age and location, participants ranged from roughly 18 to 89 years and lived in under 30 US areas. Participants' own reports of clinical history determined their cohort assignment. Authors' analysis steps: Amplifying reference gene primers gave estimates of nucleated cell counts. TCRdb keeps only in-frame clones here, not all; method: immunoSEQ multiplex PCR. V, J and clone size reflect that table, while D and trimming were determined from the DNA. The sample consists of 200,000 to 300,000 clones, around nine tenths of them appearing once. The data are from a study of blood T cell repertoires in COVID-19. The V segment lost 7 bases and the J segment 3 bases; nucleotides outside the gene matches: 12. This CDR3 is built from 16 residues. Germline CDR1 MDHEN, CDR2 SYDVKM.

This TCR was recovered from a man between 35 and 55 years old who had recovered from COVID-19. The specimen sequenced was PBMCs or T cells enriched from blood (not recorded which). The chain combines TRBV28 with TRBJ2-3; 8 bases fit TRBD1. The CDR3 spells CASTVRGQGWTDTQYF. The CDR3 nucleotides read TGTGCCAGCACCGTACGCGGACAGGGTTGGACAGATACGCAGTATTTT.